This TCR beta chain emerged from a study of cytomegalovirus exposure and HLA in healthy donors. Germline CDR1 reads SEHNR; CDR2 reads FQNEAQ (reference sequence). The CDR3 runs 18 residues. Unmatched junction bases numbered 8, after V lost 2 bases and J lost 0 bases. The primer mix had 60 Vbeta and 13 Jbeta primers. Some clones are missing from TCRdb's copy, which holds only in-frame ones; the method was immunoSEQ multiplex PCR. The repertoire has some 120,000 clones, around 81% of them found once; the top ten carry around 4.2%. About this clone itself: What it binds is unknown.

Findings of the study overall: Later analysis demonstrated an association between a missense DCLRE1C variant and TCR beta V- and J-gene trimming. Reportedly, fewer N-insertions than the approximately 610-donor mean appeared in an Asian-associated ancestry cluster in a later analysis.

Material for sequencing was PBMCs. V is TRBV7-9 and J is TRBJ2-1; 9 bases are shared with TRBD2. The receptor was isolated from a woman younger than 45 in good health and CMV-seronegative. The DNA of the CDR3 is TGTGCCAGCAGCTTAAGGCGGGAGGGCCGTCGCTCCTACAATGAGCAGTTCTTC. Translated, it gives CASSLRREGRRSYNEQFF.